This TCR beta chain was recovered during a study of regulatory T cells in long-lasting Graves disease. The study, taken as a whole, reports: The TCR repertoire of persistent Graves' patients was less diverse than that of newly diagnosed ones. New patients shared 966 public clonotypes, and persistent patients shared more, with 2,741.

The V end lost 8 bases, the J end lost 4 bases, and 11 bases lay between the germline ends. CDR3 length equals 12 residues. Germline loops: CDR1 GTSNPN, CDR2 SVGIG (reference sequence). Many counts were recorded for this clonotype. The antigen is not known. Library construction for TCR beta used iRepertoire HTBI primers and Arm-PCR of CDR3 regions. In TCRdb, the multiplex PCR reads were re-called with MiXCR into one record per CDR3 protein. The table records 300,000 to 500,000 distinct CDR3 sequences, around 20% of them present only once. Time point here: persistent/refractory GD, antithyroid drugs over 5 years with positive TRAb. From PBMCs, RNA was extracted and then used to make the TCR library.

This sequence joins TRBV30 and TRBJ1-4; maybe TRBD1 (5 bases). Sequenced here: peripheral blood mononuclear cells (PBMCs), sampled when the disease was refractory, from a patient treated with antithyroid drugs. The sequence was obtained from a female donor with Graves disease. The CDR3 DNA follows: TGTGCCGGGGCTCGGGGTAATGAAAAACTGTTTTTT. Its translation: CAGARGNEKLFF.